Below are 22 T cell receptor beta chains sequenced from a single sample in a study of graft-versus-host responses after intestinal transplantation. The antigens of these receptors remain unknown. Profiling relied on immunoSEQ multiplex PCR, and the TCRdb table lists in-frame clones only, not all of them. The sample lists about 70,000 clones, about 92% occurring once. The sample here was unstimulated CD8+ T cells sorted from spleen or lymph node cells, taken before intestinal transplant. The receptors were sampled from a human donor who received an intestinal transplant.

The chain is built from TRBV25-1 and TRBJ2-7; weak D call: TRBD1 (6 bases). Trimming took 3 bases from V and 4 from J, leaving 7 bases between them. This CDR3 is 12 amino acids long. Germline CDR1 and CDR2: MGHDK and SYGVNS. The DNA of the CDR3 is TGTGCCAGCAGTGACCAGGGGTACGAGCAGTACTTC. Translation gives CASSDQGYEQYF.

The gene calls are TRBV9 and TRBJ2-1; a weak D match, TRBD2 (5 bases). This CDR3 is 15 amino acids long. CDR1 and CDR2 (germline): SGDLS, YYNGEE. V lost 3 bases to trimming and J lost 4 bases, with 14 bases between them. The CDR3 nucleotides read TGTGCCAGCAGCGCCCCCACGAGGGAGTACAATGAGCAGTTCTTC. Encoded protein: CASSAPTREYNEQFF.

This chain uses TRBV13 with TRBJ2-1; 10 nucleotides match TRBD2. Germline CDR1 is PRHDT and CDR2 is FYEKMQ (reference sequence). The CDR3 covers 14 residues. Trimming removed 5 bases from V and 5 bases from J; junction bases left unmatched: 3. The CDR3 sequence: CASSQRGGDNEQFF. The CDR3 DNA sequence: TGTGCCAGCAGCCAGCGGGGGGGTGACAATGAGCAGTTCTTC.

J is TRBJ1-5 and V is TRBV7-9, with D unresolved. Trimming took off 1 base at V and 7 bases at J, with 5 bases between the two ends. This CDR3 contains 12 residues. The germline V gene has CDR1 SEHNR and CDR2 FQNEAQ (reference sequence). Written as DNA, the CDR3 is TGTGCCAGCAGCTTAGATGCGCAGCCCCAGCATTTT. As protein: CASSLDAQPQHF.

The chain uses TRBV6-5 and TRBJ2-7; 8 bases agree with TRBD1. The junction had 5 bases not matched to a gene; V was cut back by 5 bases and J by 2 bases. Germline V gene data show CDR1 as MNHEY and CDR2 as SVGAGI. This CDR3 has 14 residues. As DNA, the CDR3 is TGTGCCAGCAGTCCTTGGACAGGGACCTACGAGCAGTACTTC. Amino acid sequence: CASSPWTGTYEQYF.

This chain links TRBV13 with TRBJ2-3, with a weak D call TRBD2 (5 bases). CDR1 is PRHDT and CDR2 is FYEKMQ in the germline V gene (reference sequence). This CDR3 is 12 amino acids long. Deletions cut 5 bases from V and 6 bases from J, with 9 bases between. As DNA, the CDR3 is TGTGCCAGCAGCCCGGGCGGGGATACGCAGTATTTT. Amino acid sequence: CASSPGGDTQYF. The whole variable domain, filled in from reference TRBV13 and TRBJ2-3, reads AAGVIQSPRHLIKEKRETATLKCYPIPRHDTVYWYQQGPGQDPQFLISFYEKMQSDKGSIPDRFSAQQFSDYHSELNMSSLELGDSALYFCASSPGGDTQYFGPGTRLTVL.

This clone was seen just once. The chain is built from TRBV9 and TRBJ2-7; tentative D call: TRBD1 (6 bases). Germline V lookup: CDR1 SGDLS, CDR2 YYNGEE. V shed 4 bases and J shed 3 bases, with 14 bases lying between them. This CDR3 has 14 amino acids. CDR3 sequence (DNA): TGTGCCAGCAGCCCGTTCAGGACAGACTACGAGCAGTACTTC. This translates into CASSPFRTDYEQYF.

The V call is TRBV29-1, the J call TRBJ1-2; 9 bases are shared with TRBD1. There are 12 residues in the CDR3. Germline lookup yields CDR1 SQVTM and CDR2 ANQGSEA. V shed 3 bases and J 7 bases; nucleotides not matched to a gene: 3. The CDR3 spells CSVEETGGGYTF. The CDR3 DNA sequence: TGCAGCGTTGAGGAGACAGGGGGTGGCTACACCTTC.

The V and J genes are TRBV7-9 and TRBJ2-2; TRBD2 matches at 8 bases. There are 17 residues in the CDR3. Germline trimming cut 8 bases from V and 5 bases from J; bases unmatched to any gene: 16. Germline V gives CDR1 SEHNR, CDR2 FQNEAQ (reference sequence). In nucleotides, the CDR3 is TGTGCCAGCGGACCAAATCTCGGGGGGGCGGATACCGGGGAGCTGTTTTTT. This codes for CASGPNLGGADTGELFF.

The chain uses TRBV13 and TRBJ2-7; D may be TRBD1 (6 bases). This CDR3 is built from 16 residues. V was shortened by 2 bases and J by 1 base, with 15 bases between the two germline ends. The V gene's germline CDR1 is PRHDT and CDR2 FYEKMQ (reference sequence). The CDR3 nucleotides are TGTGCCAGCAGCTTAAAGGGGGTGGGGGATTCCTACGAGCAGTACTTC. This sequence encodes CASSLKGVGDSYEQYF.

This sequence joins TRBV25-1 and TRBJ2-1, with 9 bases that match TRBD1. Germline loops: CDR1 MGHDK, CDR2 SYGVNS. The CDR3 has 15 residues. V lost 1 base to trimming and J lost 6 bases; unmatched junction nucleotides: 4. CDR3 coding DNA: TGTGCCAGCAGTGAATCCCGGACAGGGGTCAATGAGCAGTTCTTC. Translated: CASSESRTGVNEQFF.

The chain carries TRBV9 and TRBJ2-1; 13 bases line up with TRBD2. The CDR3 loop spans 18 amino acids. CDR1 and CDR2 from the germline V gene are SGDLS and YYNGEE. V gave up 4 bases and J gave up 0 bases; unmatched junction bases: 7. The CDR3 spells CASSSSGLAGDSYNEQFF. The CDR3 DNA follows: TGTGCCAGCAGCTCCTCCGGACTAGCGGGGGACTCCTACAATGAGCAGTTCTTC.

CDR3 loop: CSVPTTEETQYF. The CDR3, as DNA: TGCAGCGTCCCAACTACTGAAGAGACCCAGTACTTC. This chain uses TRBV29-1 with TRBJ2-5; D is unclear. Trimming shortened V by 6 bases and J by 3 bases, and 11 bases separated the two germline ends. Germline CDR1 reads SQVTM; CDR2 reads ANQGSEA. This CDR3 has 12 residues.

The chain carries TRBV6-1 and TRBJ1-1, with unresolved D. Deletions cut 1 base from V and 1 base from J, with 7 bases between. In germline, CDR1 is MNHNS, CDR2 SASEGT. This CDR3 is 14 amino acids long. CDR3 sequence: CASSEGTKNTEAFF. The CDR3, as DNA: TGTGCCAGCAGTGAAGGCACAAAGAACACTGAAGCTTTCTTT.

The rearrangement uses TRBV7-9 and TRBJ2-7; 7 bases fit TRBD1. Germline trimming cut 4 bases from V and 3 bases from J; bases unmatched to any gene: 3. The CDR3 is 13 amino acids. CDR1 and CDR2 (germline): SEHNR, FQNEAQ (reference sequence). In DNA form, the CDR3 reads TGTGCCAGCAGCTCTAGGGACAGCTACGAGCAGTACTTC. Residues: CASSSRDSYEQYF.

V and J are TRBV6-6 and TRBJ1-5; tentative D call: TRBD1 (5 bases). CDR1 and CDR2 from the germline V gene are MNHNY and SVGAGI (reference sequence). The length of the CDR3 is 14 residues. The V gene lost 4 bases and the J gene lost 1 base, with 8 bases spanning the gap. The CDR3 is CASSSTGSNQPQHF. For the CDR3, the DNA is TGTGCCAGCAGTTCCACAGGCAGCAATCAGCCCCAGCATTTT.

This clone has just a few counts. The V gene is TRBV6-5, the J gene TRBJ1-6; 8 bases map to TRBD1. CDR1 and CDR2 (germline): MNHEY, SVGAGI. V shed 6 bases and J 10 bases; nucleotides not matched to a gene: 5. The CDR3 has 13 amino acids. CDR3: CASSPDRESPLHF. The CDR3 DNA sequence: TGTGCCAGCAGCCCGGACAGGGAGTCACCCCTCCACTTT.

The rearrangement links TRBV16 to TRBJ1-2; TRBD1 matches 10 bases. Per the germline V gene, CDR1 is KGHSY and CDR2 is FQNENV. Germline trimming cut 2 bases from V and 7 bases from J; bases unmatched to any gene: 4. This CDR3 contains 14 residues. The CDR3 protein is CASSQGTGVAGYTF. Here the CDR3 DNA reads TGTGCCAGCAGCCAAGGGACAGGGGTGGCTGGCTACACCTTC. Full variable domain (outside the CDR3, taken from reference TRBV16 and TRBJ1-2): GEEVAQTPKHLVRGEGQKAKLYCAPIKGHSYVFWYQQVLKNEFKFLISFQNENVFDETGMPKERFSAKCLPNSPCSLEIQATKLEDSAVYFCASSQGTGVAGYTFGSGTRLTVV.

V and J are TRBV7-8 and TRBJ1-1; the D gene is possibly TRBD1 (6 bases). The CDR3 is 19 residues long. Trimming took 3 bases from V and 4 from J, leaving 27 bases between them. Germline lookup yields CDR1 SGHVS and CDR2 FQNEAQ. As DNA, the CDR3 is TGTGCCAGCAGCTTGGACCGAGGGCAGGGGAGAGAAAAACCCACTGAAGCTTTCTTT. As protein: CASSLDRGQGREKPTEAFF.

This chain connects TRBV13 to TRBJ1-1, with D perhaps matching TRBD1 (6 bases). Trimming cost V 3 bases and J 0 bases, with 11 bases left between them. The germline V gene encodes CDR1 PRHDT and CDR2 FYEKMQ (reference sequence). CDR3 length equals 15 residues. The chain's CDR3 is CASSLRTDMNTEAFF. The CDR3 DNA sequence: TGTGCCAGCAGCTTGAGGACAGACATGAACACTGAAGCTTTCTTT.

The chain carries TRBV29-1 and TRBJ1-2; D is unresolved. Germline values: CDR1 SQVTM, CDR2 ANQGSEA. The CDR3 length is 12 residues. The germline V and J ends were trimmed by 2 bases and 1 base, with 5 bases remaining between them. The CDR3 DNA follows: TGCAGCGTTGAACGGGTTAACTATGGCTACACCTTC. This codes for CSVERVNYGYTF.

The V call is TRBV6-1, the J call TRBJ2-1, with TRBD1 matching 9 bases. J gave up 7 bases and V 2 bases, and 9 bases lay outside the gene matches. Germline V lookup: CDR1 MNHNS, CDR2 SASEGT. The CDR3 length is 16 residues. The CDR3 sequence: CASSEHGTGTGNEQFF. DNA for the CDR3: TGTGCCAGCAGTGAACACGGGACAGGGACGGGTAATGAGCAGTTCTTC.